The 5 T cell receptor beta chains below were found in one sample sequenced in a study of CD8 T cells in Susac syndrome. With random hexamers, roughly 0.45 to 1 ug RNA was reverse transcribed. TCRdb recomputed calls from the immunoSEQ multiplex PCR reads with MiXCR, one row per CDR3 protein. The table shows almost 450,000 distinct CDR3 sequences, with 75% to 90% occurring only once. Sequencing input: CD8+ T cells from PBMCs. Source of these receptors: a human donor with multiple sclerosis.

The chain combines TRBV5-1 with TRBJ2-1; D perhaps matches TRBD2 (5 bases). Trimming removed 7 bases at V and 7 bases at J, with 9 bases between. The CDR3 is 11 amino acids. The germline V gene encodes CDR1 SGHRS and CDR2 YFSETQ. This CDR3 reads CASEGGNEQFF. The CDR3 coding sequence is TGCGCCAGCGAAGGAGGTAATGAGCAGTTCTTC.

The chain carries TRBV20-1 and TRBJ1-5; D is unclear. Germline V gives CDR1 DFQATT, CDR2 SNEGSKA (reference sequence). The CDR3 sequence is 12 residues long. V dropped 3 bases and J dropped 5 bases, with 8 bases sitting between them. The CDR3 DNA reads as TGCAGTGCTAGTAAGGGAGATCAGCCCCAGCATTTT. This codes for CSASKGDQPQHF.

The V gene is TRBV19, the J gene TRBJ2-7, with 8 positions matching TRBD2. The CDR3 is 15 amino acids. Germline assignment: CDR1 LNHDA and CDR2 SQIVND (reference sequence). V was pared by 3 bases and J by 1 base, with 5 bases of the junction left unmatched. The DNA of the CDR3 is TGTGCCAGTAGTATTTTTGGGACTAGTTCCTACGAGCAGTACTTC. Translating it yields CASSIFGTSSYEQYF.

The rearrangement joins TRBV18 to TRBJ1-2; maybe TRBD1 (5 bases). Per the germline V gene, CDR1 is KGHSH and CDR2 is LQKENI. Trimming removed 2 bases at V and 2 bases at J, with 18 bases between. The CDR3 covers 17 residues. The CDR3 nucleotides are TGTGCCAGCTCACCAGTTTTTACAGGAGAGGTAAACTATGGCTACACCTTC. Its protein is CASSPVFTGEVNYGYTF.

The CDR3 is CASRPGTDNYGYTF. DNA of the CDR3: TGTGCCAGCAGACCCGGGACAGATAACTATGGCTACACCTTC. This chain joins TRBV7-2 and TRBJ1-2; the match to TRBD1 covers 7 bases. J was trimmed by 1 base and V by 6 bases; bases with no gene match: 5. The CDR3 has 14 amino acids. From germline, CDR1 is SGHTA and CDR2 FQGNSA.